This T cell receptor (beta chain) emerged from a study of blood T cell repertoires in COVID-19. Overall study context: Collection of acute and convalescent COVID-19 samples took place in the United States, Italy and Spain. From T cells, B-cell-depleted T cells, or PBMCs came the material, which was cDNA or gDNA.

Under the authors' procedure: By means of reference gene primer amplification, nucleated cell counts were estimated. Libraries were prepared by immunoSEQ multiplex PCR; TCRdb keeps only in-frame clonotypes and omits some of them. V, J and clone size were drawn from that table, and D and trimming were deduced from the DNA. The table shows around 69,000 clones, with 81% occurring only once. The CDR3 contains 16 residues. The source material was peripheral blood. The receptor comes from a woman in her seventies with acute or convalescent COVID-19. V and J are TRBV1 and TRBJ2-5; TRBD2 was called by the table and not checked on the DNA. TRBV1 is a documented pseudogene. CDR3 DNA sequence: TGCACCAGCAGCCAAGATAACGGGAGGGCCTGGGAGACCCAGTACTTC. This codes for CTSSQDNGRAWETQYF.